The T cell receptor beta chain under discussion was sequenced for a study of blood T cell repertoires in COVID-19 (TCRdb year 2020). About the study as a whole: Samples covering the acute and convalescent phases of COVID-19 were provided by collaborators in the United States, Italy and Spain. HLA class I and class II types, where available, came from metadata supplied by the sample provider rather than from assay-based typing. The dataset comprised deeply sampled blood TCRbeta repertoires from subjects exposed to, actively infected with, or recovered from COVID-19. The repertoires were released in a freely available public database meant as a resource for research on the immune response to SARS-CoV-2. A de-identified subject ID, COVID-19 status, age in years and sex were almost always included in the sample metadata. Samples were obtained from the ongoing ImmuneRACE study (first 160 participants) and from roughly 1,300 subjects provided by 6 global collaborators. The prospective study material was composed of cDNA or gDNA derived from T cells, B-cell-depleted T cells, or PBMCs. The paper as a whole reports these results and caveats: How much clinical and demographic metadata was included differed by source and by participant, and the metadata was provided uncurated.

Collaborating institutions collected whole blood in K2EDTA tubes following their own protocols. For TCRbeta analysis, collaborators shipped samples in one of three forms: frozen whole blood, isolated PBMCs, or DNA extracted from either of those sample types. The CDR3 contains 14 residues, cysteine and phenylalanine counted. Only CDR3 DNA is held: 42 bases, read in frame from base 1. Sequences SNHLY (CDR1) and FYNNEI (CDR2) are obtained from the germline V gene. The junction carries 9 bases between V and J, which are trimmed by 0 bases and 9 bases respectively. The sample holds a few counts of this clone. No cognate antigen has been identified for it. The record has no base qualities; no much larger clone is one base away. The immunoSEQ Assay, a bias-controlled multiplex PCR, was used to amplify TCRbeta CDR3 regions from genomic DNA. As for how the authors treated the data: The number of nucleated cells in each sample was estimated by amplification of reference gene primers within the assay. To quantify the absolute abundance of each unique TCRbeta CDR3 rearrangement, sequence reads were collapsed and filtered. For each sample, productive Simpson clonality was calculated as the square root of Simpson's diversity index across productive rearrangements. Not all clones reach the TCRdb copy of this immuneACCESS table, which keeps in-frame sequences only. Checked studies attribute under half of the gap to unresolved V genes and leave the rest unexplained. V, J and clone size derive from that table, while D and trimming were established from the DNA sequence. The sample contains fewer than 350,000 clones, 80% to 85% of them found a single time. Clones ranked in the top ten supply around 2.9% of the sample.

The V and J genes are TRBV2 and TRBJ1-6; there is no confident call for the D gene. The TCR comes from a woman aged 55-75 years with active or convalescent COVID-19. The sequencing sample was made of peripheral blood. The encoded CDR3 is CASSEAESGSPLHF. The DNA sequence is TGTGCCAGCAGTGAAGCGGAGTCGGGTTCACCCCTCCACTTT.